These 9 T cell receptor beta chains originate from one sample sequenced in a study of T cells after yellow fever vaccination. In TCRdb, the 5' RACE reads were re-called with MiXCR into one record per CDR3 protein. The sample includes approximately 85,000 distinct CDR3 sequences, 10% to 15% of them seen just once. The specimen was CD8+ T cells not binding an NS4B(214-222) dextramer, sorted from PBMCs, collected roughly 20 days after the first yellow fever vaccination. The receptors come from a man aged 18 to 30 who received the YFV17D yellow fever vaccine.

This clonotype was found a few times. The rearrangement links TRBV6-2 or TRBV6-3 to TRBJ2-3, with D perhaps TRBD1 (6 bases). With 7 bases removed from V and 7 bases from J, the gap between germline ends came to 9 bases. The length of the CDR3 is 11 residues. Germline V gene sequence: CDR1 MNHEY, CDR2 SVGEGT. CDR3 in amino acids: CASTQGNTQYF. The CDR3 coding sequence is TGTGCCAGCACCCAGGGGAATACGCAGTATTTT.

This chain uses TRBV12-5 with TRBJ2-3; TRBD2 agrees at 7 bases. Trimming at V came to 6 bases and at J to 6 bases, leaving 6 bases not matched to a gene. Germline values: CDR1 LGHNT, CDR2 FRNRAP. The length of the CDR3 is 13 residues. CDR3 sequence (DNA): TGTGCTAGTGGCCTCGGGGGGTTCGATACGCAGTATTTT. Protein: CASGLGGFDTQYF.

This clonotype was detected only a few times. V gene TRBV20-1 combines with J gene TRBJ2-4; D gene uncertain. CDR3 size: 15 residues. CDR1 is DFQATT and CDR2 is SNEGSKA in the germline V gene (reference sequence). Trimming cost V 3 bases and J 0 bases, with 12 bases left between them. The CDR3 region is CSASPDLLAKNIQYF. CDR3 sequence (DNA): TGCAGTGCTAGCCCCGACCTCTTAGCCAAAAACATTCAGTACTTC.

In its sample, this clonotype was seen a few times. The rearrangement uses TRBV5-5 and TRBJ2-3; 11 nucleotides line up with TRBD1. The junction had 3 bases not matched to a gene; V was cut back by 0 bases and J by 6 bases. Per germline, CDR1 SGHKS and CDR2 YYEKEE (reference sequence). The CDR3 runs 15 residues. This CDR3 is CASSLGTGGVDTQYF. CDR3 nucleotide sequence: TGTGCCAGCAGCTTGGGGACAGGGGGCGTTGATACGCAGTATTTT.

This clonotype was counted between two and nine times. V gene TRBV7-9 combines with J gene TRBJ2-2; 7 nucleotides match TRBD2. The V gene end was trimmed by 3 bases and the J gene end by 3 bases; junction bases not matched to a gene: 7. The CDR3 loop spans 16 amino acids. CDR1 and CDR2 (germline): SEHNR, FQNEAQ (reference sequence). The CDR3 DNA is TGTGCCAGCAGCTTTTTACTAGCGTCGGACACCGGGGAGCTGTTTTTT. Translation: CASSFLLASDTGELFF. The whole variable domain, remainder taken from reference TRBV7-9 and TRBJ2-2, is DTGVSQNPRHKITKRGQNVTFRCDPISEHNRLYWYRQTLGQGPEFLTYFQNEAQLEKSRLLSDRFSAERPKGSFSTLEIQRTEQGDSAMYLCASSFLLASDTGELFFGEGSRLTVL.

J is TRBJ1-3 and V is TRBV3-1; a possible D gene is TRBD1 (6 bases). V lost 3 bases and J lost 4, with 16 bases in between. Germline loops: CDR1 LGHDT, CDR2 YNNKEL (reference sequence). The CDR3 is 16 amino acids. CDR3 sequence: CASSHVQGGTGNTIYF. The CDR3 DNA reads as TGTGCCAGCAGCCACGTTCAAGGGGGTACGGGAAACACCATATATTTT.

The gene calls are TRBV20-1 and TRBJ2-3; 13 nucleotides line up with TRBD2. Per germline, CDR1 DFQATT and CDR2 SNEGSKA (reference sequence). The CDR3 extends over 15 amino acids. Losses at the gene ends were 5 bases for V and 6 bases for J; bases not matched to a gene: 8. The CDR3 protein is CSAEAGTSGADTQYF. DNA for the CDR3: TGCAGTGCTGAAGCCGGGACTAGCGGGGCGGATACGCAGTATTTT.

Of note for this clonotype: This clone may be a read error of a much larger clone one base away. V gene TRBV5-1 combines with J gene TRBJ2-1; TRBD2 aligns across 7 bases. V gave up 4 bases and J gave up 6 bases; unmatched junction bases: 10. CDR3 length: 15 amino acids. CDR1 SGHRS and CDR2 YFSETQ come from the germline V gene. Here the CDR3 reads CASSGGGETSNEQFF. The CDR3 DNA is TGCGCCAGCAGCGGGGGGGGAGAAACCTCCAATGAGCAGTTCTTC. Full variable domain (missing parts from reference TRBV5-1 and TRBJ2-1): KAGVTQTPRYLIKTRGQQVTLSCSPISGHRSVSWYQQTPGQGLQFLFEYFSETQRNKGNFPGRFSGRQFSNSRSEMNVSTLELGDSALYLCASSGGGETSNEQFFGPGTRLTVL.

V gene TRBV4-1 combines with J gene TRBJ2-5; no firm D call. This CDR3 contains 14 residues. Germline CDR1 and CDR2: MGHRA and YSYEKL. With 0 bases removed from V and 2 bases from J, the gap between germline ends came to 7 bases. The CDR3 protein is CASSQDLGQETQYF. CDR3 nucleotide sequence: TGCGCCAGCAGCCAAGATCTCGGTCAAGAGACCCAGTACTTC.